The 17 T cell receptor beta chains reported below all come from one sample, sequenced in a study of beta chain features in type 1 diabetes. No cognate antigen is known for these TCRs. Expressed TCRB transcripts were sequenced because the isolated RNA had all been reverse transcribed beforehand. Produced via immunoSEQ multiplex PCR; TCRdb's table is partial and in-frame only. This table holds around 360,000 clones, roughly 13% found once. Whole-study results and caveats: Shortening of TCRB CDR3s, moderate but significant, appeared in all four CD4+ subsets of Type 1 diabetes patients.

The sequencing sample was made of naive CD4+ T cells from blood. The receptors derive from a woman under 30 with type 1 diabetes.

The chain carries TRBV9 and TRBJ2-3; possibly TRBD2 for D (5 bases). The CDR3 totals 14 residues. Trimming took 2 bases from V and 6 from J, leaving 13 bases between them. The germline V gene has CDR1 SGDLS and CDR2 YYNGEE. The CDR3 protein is CASSVVGKGDTQYF. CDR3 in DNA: TGTGCCAGCAGCGTGGTCGGGAAAGGCGATACGCAGTATTTT.

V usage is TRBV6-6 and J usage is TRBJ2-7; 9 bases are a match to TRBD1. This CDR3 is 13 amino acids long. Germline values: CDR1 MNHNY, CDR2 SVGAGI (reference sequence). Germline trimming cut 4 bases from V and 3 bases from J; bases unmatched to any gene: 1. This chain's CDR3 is CASSSGQGYEQYF. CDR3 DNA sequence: TGTGCCAGCAGTTCGGGACAGGGCTACGAGCAGTACTTC.

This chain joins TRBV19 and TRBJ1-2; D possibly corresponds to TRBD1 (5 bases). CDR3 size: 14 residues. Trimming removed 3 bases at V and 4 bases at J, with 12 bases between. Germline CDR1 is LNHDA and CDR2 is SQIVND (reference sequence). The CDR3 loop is CASSIGASTYGYTF. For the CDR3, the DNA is TGTGCCAGTAGTATTGGGGCAAGTACCTATGGCTACACCTTC.

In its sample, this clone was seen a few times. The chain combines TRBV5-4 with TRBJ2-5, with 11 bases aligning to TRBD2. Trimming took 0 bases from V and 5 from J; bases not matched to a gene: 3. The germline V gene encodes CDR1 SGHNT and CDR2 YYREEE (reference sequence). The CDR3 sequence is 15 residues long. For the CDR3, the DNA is TGTGCCAGCAGCTTGGCTAGCGGGAGGAAGGAGACCCAGTACTTC. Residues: CASSLASGRKETQYF.

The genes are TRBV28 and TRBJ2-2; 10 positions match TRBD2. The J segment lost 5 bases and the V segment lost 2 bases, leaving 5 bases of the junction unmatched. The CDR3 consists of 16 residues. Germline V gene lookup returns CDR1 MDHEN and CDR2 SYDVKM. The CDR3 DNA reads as TGTGCCAGCAGTTTAGCTAGCGGGAGTGGTACCGGGGAGCTGTTTTTT. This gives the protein CASSLASGSGTGELFF.

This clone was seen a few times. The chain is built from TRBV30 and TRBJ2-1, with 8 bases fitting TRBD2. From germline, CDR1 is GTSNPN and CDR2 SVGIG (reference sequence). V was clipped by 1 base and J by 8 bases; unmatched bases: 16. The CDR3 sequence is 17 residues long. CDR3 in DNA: TGTGCCTGGAGTGCGGGGAGACTGAGTAGCGGGATTGATGAGCAGTTCTTC. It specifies CAWSAGRLSSGIDEQFF.

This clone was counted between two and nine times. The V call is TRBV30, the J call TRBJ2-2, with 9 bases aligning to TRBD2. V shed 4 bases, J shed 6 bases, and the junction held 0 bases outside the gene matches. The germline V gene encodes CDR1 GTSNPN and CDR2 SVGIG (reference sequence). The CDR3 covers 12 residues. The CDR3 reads CAWTSGAGELFF. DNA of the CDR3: TGTGCCTGGACTAGCGGGGCCGGGGAGCTGTTTTTT. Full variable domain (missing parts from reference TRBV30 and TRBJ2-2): SQTIHQWPATLVQPVGSPLSLECTVEGTSNPNLYWYRQAAGRGLQLLFYSVGIGQISSEVPQNLSASRPQDRQFILSSKKLLLSDSGFYLCAWTSGAGELFFGEGSRLTVL.

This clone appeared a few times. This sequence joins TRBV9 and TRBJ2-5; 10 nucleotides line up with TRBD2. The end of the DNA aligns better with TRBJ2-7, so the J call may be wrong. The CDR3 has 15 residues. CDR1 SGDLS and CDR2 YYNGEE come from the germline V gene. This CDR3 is CASSVMSSGSYEQYF. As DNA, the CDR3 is TGTGCCAGCAGCGTAATGTCTAGCGGGAGTTACGAGCAGTACTTC.

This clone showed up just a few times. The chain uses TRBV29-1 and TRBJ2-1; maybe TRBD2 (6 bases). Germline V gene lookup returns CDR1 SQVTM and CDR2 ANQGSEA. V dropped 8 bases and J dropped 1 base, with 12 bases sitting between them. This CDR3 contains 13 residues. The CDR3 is CSSGTLSYNEQFF. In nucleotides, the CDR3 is TGCAGCTCCGGGACTCTTTCCTACAATGAGCAGTTCTTC.

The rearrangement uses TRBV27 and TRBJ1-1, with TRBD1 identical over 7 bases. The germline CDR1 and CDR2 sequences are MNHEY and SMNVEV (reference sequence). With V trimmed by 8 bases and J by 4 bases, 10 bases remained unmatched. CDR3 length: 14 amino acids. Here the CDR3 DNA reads TGTGCCAGCGTTCGGGCAGGGGGATCCACTGAAGCTTTCTTT. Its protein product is CASVRAGGSTEAFF.

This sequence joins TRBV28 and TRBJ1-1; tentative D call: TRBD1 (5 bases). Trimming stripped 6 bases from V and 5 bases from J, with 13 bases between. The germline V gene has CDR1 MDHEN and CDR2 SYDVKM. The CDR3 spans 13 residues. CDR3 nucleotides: TGTGCCAGCAGCAGAAGGGGAGGAACTGAAGCTTTCTTT. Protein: CASSRRGGTEAFF.

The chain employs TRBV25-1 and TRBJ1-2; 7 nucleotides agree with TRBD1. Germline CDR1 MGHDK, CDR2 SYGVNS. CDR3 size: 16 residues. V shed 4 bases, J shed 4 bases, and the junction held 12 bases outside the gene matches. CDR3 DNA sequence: TGTGCCAGCAGTGCACAGGGGATGGCTGGGGGCTATGGCTACACCTTC. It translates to CASSAQGMAGGYGYTF.

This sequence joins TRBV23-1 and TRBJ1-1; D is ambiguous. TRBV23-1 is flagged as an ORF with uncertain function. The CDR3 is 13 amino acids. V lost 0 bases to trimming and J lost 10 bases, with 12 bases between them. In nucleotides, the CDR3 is TGCGCCAGCAGTCAATCTAATAGAGGTCGAGCTTTCTTT. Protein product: CASSQSNRGRAFF.

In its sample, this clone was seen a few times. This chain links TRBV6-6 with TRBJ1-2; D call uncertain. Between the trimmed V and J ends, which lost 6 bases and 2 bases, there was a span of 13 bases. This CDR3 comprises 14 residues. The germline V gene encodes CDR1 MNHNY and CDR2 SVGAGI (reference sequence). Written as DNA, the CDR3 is TGTGCCAGCAGACAACCCCCTGCAAACTATGGCTACACCTTC. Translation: CASRQPPANYGYTF.

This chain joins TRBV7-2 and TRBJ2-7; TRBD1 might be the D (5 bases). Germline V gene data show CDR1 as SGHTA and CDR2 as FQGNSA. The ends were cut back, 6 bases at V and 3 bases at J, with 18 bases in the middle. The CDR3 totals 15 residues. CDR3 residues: CASSLRAGRDYEQYF. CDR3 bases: TGTGCCAGCAGTCTTAGGGCAGGGCGCGACTACGAGCAGTACTTC.

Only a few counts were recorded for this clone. The CDR3 region is CASSFLAGPDTQYF. For the CDR3, the DNA is TGTGCCAGCAGTTTTCTAGCGGGACCAGATACGCAGTATTTT. The rearrangement links TRBV28 to TRBJ2-3; TRBD2 agrees at 9 bases. Germline lookup yields CDR1 MDHEN and CDR2 SYDVKM. The CDR3 spans 14 residues. V gave up 3 bases and J gave up 4 bases; unmatched junction bases: 2.

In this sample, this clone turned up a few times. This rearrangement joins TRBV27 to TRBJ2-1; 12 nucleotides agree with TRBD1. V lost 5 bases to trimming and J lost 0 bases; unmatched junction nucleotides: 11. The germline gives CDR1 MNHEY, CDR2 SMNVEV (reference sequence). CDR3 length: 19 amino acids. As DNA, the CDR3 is TGTGCCAGCAGTCTCTCGTGGGGACAGGGGGCCTCCTCCTACAATGAGCAGTTCTTC. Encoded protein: CASSLSWGQGASSYNEQFF.